These T cell receptor beta chains were read from a single sample in a study of T cell repertoires and HLA-DP antigens. Repertoires were generated with immunoSEQ multiplex PCR, while TCRdb's copy carries only in-frame clones and drops some. The top ten clones hold roughly 1.6% of a sample with 55,000 to 80,000 clones, about 82% of them seen once. The antigens for these receptors are not known. Sequencing was done on a sample of CD4+ T cells from PBMCs. The receptors stem from a man between 60 and 75 years old in good health and CMV-seronegative. The CDR3 runs from the conserved cysteine through the conserved F or W. Each record gives: D gene, V gene, J gene, clone size, CDR3 protein, CDR3 DNA. The D gene is left open where the match is weak. Clone size appears in some rows only: once, few, many, or a class for an expanded clone.

>TRBD1|TRBV5-1|TRBJ1-6|NA
CASSIAGQVSNSPLHF
TGCGCCAGCAGCATCGCTGGACAGGTGTCCAATTCACCCCTCCACTTT
>TRBD2|TRBV11-2|TRBJ2-1|NA
CASSFGLDYNEQFF
TGTGCCAGCAGTTTCGGACTAGACTACAATGAGCAGTTCTTC
>NA|TRBV2|TRBJ2-6|NA
CASSERTGANVLTF
TGTGCCAGCAGTGAGAGAACTGGGGCCAACGTCCTGACTTTC
>TRBD1|TRBV7-7|TRBJ2-5|NA
CASSLADRGGFETQYF
TGTGCCAGCAGCTTAGCCGACAGGGGCGGGTTCGAGACCCAGTACTTC
>NA|TRBV4-1|TRBJ1-4|few
CASSQDDSQYEKLFF
TGCGCCAGCAGCCAAGATGACAGCCAGTATGAAAAACTGTTTTTT
>NA|TRBV2|TRBJ1-6|few
CASSADSYNSPLHF
TGTGCCAGCAGTGCGGACAGTTATAATTCACCCCTCCACTTT
>TRBD2|TRBV4-3|TRBJ2-5|NA
CASSQRASGGQETQYF
TGCGCCAGCAGCCAAAGGGCTAGCGGGGGGCAAGAGACCCAGTACTTC
>TRBD1|TRBV5-6|TRBJ1-6|NA
CASSLVGTENSPLHF
TGTGCCAGCAGCTTGGTTGGGACAGAAAATTCACCCCTCCACTTT
>NA|TRBV19|TRBJ2-3|NA
CASSRTVIGTDTQYF
TGTGCCAGTAGCCGAACCGTTATCGGCACAGATACGCAGTATTTT
>NA|TRBV4-1|TRBJ1-4|NA
CASSQGLEKLFF
TGCGCCAGCAGCCAGGGTCTCGAAAAACTGTTTTTT
>TRBD2|TRBV5-4|TRBJ2-5|few
CASSGGTGGSKETQYF
TGTGCCAGCAGCGGGGGGACTGGCGGGAGTAAAGAGACCCAGTACTTC
>NA|TRBV28|TRBJ2-4|NA
CASSLGGVAKNIQYF
TGTGCCAGCAGTTTGGGGGGAGTAGCCAAAAACATTCAGTACTTC
>NA|TRBV19|TRBJ1-5|few
CASTSQEIPNQPQHF
TGTGCCAGTACCTCCCAGGAGATCCCTAATCAGCCCCAGCATTTT
>NA|TRBV30|TRBJ1-1|once
CAAGQWNTEAFF
TGTGCCGCCGGTCAATGGAACACTGAAGCTTTCTTT
>NA|TRBV5-1|TRBJ2-1|NA
CASSPAGEAHEQFF
TGCGCCAGCAGCCCGGCAGGGGAGGCTCATGAGCAGTTCTTC
>NA|TRBV18|TRBJ2-5|NA
CASSPEGLRGAQYF
TGTGCCAGCTCACCAGAAGGTTTAAGGGGGGCCCAGTACTTC
>TRBD1|TRBV11-2|TRBJ1-2|NA
CASSLGTGGAGYGYTF
TGTGCCAGCAGCTTAGGAACAGGGGGCGCAGGCTATGGCTACACCTTC
>NA|TRBV5-6|TRBJ1-6|NA
CASSKGQYNSPLHF
TGTGCCAGCAGCAAGGGACAATACAATTCACCCCTCCACTTT
>NA|TRBV6-6|TRBJ1-5|few
CASTPREGAQHF
TGTGCCAGCACCCCGAGGGAGGGGGCCCAGCATTTT
>TRBD1|TRBV19|TRBJ1-2|NA
CASTPARSWDRDGYTF
TGTGCCAGTACCCCTGCTAGATCCTGGGACAGGGACGGCTACACCTTC
>NA|TRBV5-8|TRBJ2-3|NA
CASTPGGRGDTQYF
TGTGCCAGCACCCCCGGGGGAAGAGGAGATACGCAGTATTTT
>TRBD1|TRBV25-1|TRBJ1-6|NA
CASRTGPSSYNSPLHF
TGTGCCAGCAGGACAGGGCCAAGCTCCTATAATTCACCCCTCCACTTT
>TRBD1|TRBV6-1|TRBJ2-1|NA
CASSEAAGQGFNEQFF
TGTGCCAGCAGTGAAGCCGCGGGACAGGGTTTCAATGAGCAGTTCTTC
>NA|TRBV5-6|TRBJ1-3|NA
CASSWGGGSGNTIYF
TGTGCCAGCAGCTGGGGGGGCGGCTCTGGAAACACCATATATTTT
>NA|TRBV29-1|TRBJ1-3|NA
CSVTAQGNTIYF
TGCAGCGTGACAGCCCAAGGAAACACCATATATTTT
>TRBD1|TRBV29-1|TRBJ1-4|NA
CSVELGQGNEKLFF
TGCAGCGTTGAACTGGGACAGGGAAACGAAAAACTGTTTTTT
>TRBD1|TRBV5-6|TRBJ1-6|few
CASSFWTGRKDSPLHF
TGTGCCAGCAGCTTCTGGACAGGGAGGAAGGATTCACCCCTCCACTTT
>TRBD1|TRBV15|TRBJ2-2|NA
CATSRASFTGGTGELFF
TGTGCCACCAGCAGAGCCTCCTTCACAGGGGGGACCGGGGAGCTGTTTTTT
>TRBD1|TRBV29-1|TRBJ2-5|NA
CSVERQGVSETQYF
TGCAGCGTTGAAAGACAGGGGGTCTCGGAGACCCAGTACTTC
>NA|TRBV18|TRBJ2-5|NA
CASSAGRGDQQETQYF
TGTGCCAGCTCAGCCGGAAGGGGGGACCAACAAGAGACCCAGTACTTC
>NA|TRBV5-1|TRBJ2-2|NA
CASSLLATGELFF
TGCGCCAGCAGCTTGTTAGCCACCGGGGAGCTGTTTTTT
>TRBD2|TRBV6-1|TRBJ2-3|NA
CASNRAGLVVDTQYF
TGTGCCAGCAACCGAGCGGGGCTAGTCGTAGATACGCAGTATTTT
>TRBD2|TRBV29-1|TRBJ2-3|few
CSVGQLAATDTQYF
TGCAGCGTTGGGCAACTAGCGGCCACAGATACGCAGTATTTT
>NA|TRBV7-2|TRBJ1-2|many
CASSLNRAGYTF
TGTGCCAGCAGCTTAAACAGGGCTGGCTACACCTTC
>NA|TRBV21-1|TRBJ2-7|NA
CASSPGSADEQYF
TGTGCCAGCAGCCCAGGGTCAGCCGACGAGCAGTACTTC